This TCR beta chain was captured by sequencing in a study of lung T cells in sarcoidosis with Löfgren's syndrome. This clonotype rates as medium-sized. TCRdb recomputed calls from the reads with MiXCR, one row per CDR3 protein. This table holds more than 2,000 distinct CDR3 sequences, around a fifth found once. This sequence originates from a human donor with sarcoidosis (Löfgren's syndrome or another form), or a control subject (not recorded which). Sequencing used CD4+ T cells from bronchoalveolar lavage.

DNA of the CDR3: TGTGCCAGCAGCGGAGGAACTAGCAGGACAGATACGCAGTATTTT. This gives the protein CASSGGTSRTDTQYF. The genes are TRBV7-2 and TRBJ2-3, with D perhaps matching TRBD2 (6 bases). This CDR3 contains 15 residues. The germline V gene has CDR1 SGHTA and CDR2 FQGNSA. With 5 bases removed from V and 3 bases from J, the gap between germline ends came to 15 bases.